This T cell receptor beta chain was recorded in a study of shared clonotypes between healthy human individuals. Study-wide results and limits: Compared with clonotypes that all four donors shared, non-shared clonotypes had lower generation probabilities. The represented genetic and exposure-history diversity was limited by the small number of donors.

Points on this clone: Its antigen is as yet unknown.

The V gene's germline CDR1 is SGDLS and CDR2 YYNGEE. The trim removed 0 bases at V and 2 bases at J, leaving 5 bases unmatched. The CDR3 has 15 residues. The investigators split CD4+ cells into a CD45RA+ naive subset and a CD45RA-negative memory subset. Genomic DNA belonging to each subset was distributed in equal measure over several immunoSEQ plates. TCRdb's table, derived via immunoSEQ multiplex PCR, lists solely in-frame clones and lacks some. This table holds over a million clones, more than 95% found once. V and J are TRBV9 and TRBJ2-7, with TRBD2 matching over 7 bases. The receptor was isolated from a man younger than 40 in good health. Material for sequencing was naive CD4+ T cells sorted from blood. The subset: CD45RA+ positively selected. The CDR3 loop reads CASSVGEGVTYEQYF. The CDR3 nucleotides are TGTGCCAGCAGCGTAGGGGAGGGAGTCACCTACGAGCAGTACTTC.